This entry lists 18 T cell receptor beta chains sequenced from one sample in a study of PD-L1 blockade in urothelial cancer. Indicated time point: peripheral blood 6 weeks after treatment start. Method: immunoSEQ multiplex PCR; TCRdb's copy keeps in-frame clones and lacks some. The table has 35,000 to 45,000 clones, about 90% seen once. The starting material was PBMCs, obtained around atezolizumab (anti-PD-L1) treatment. All receptors come from a man in his 70s with urothelial cancer.

The chain joins TRBV5-5 to TRBJ2-5, with TRBD1 identical over 9 bases. V was clipped by 3 bases and J by 5 bases; unmatched bases: 5. Germline values: CDR1 SGHKS, CDR2 YYEKEE (reference sequence). This CDR3 is 14 amino acids long. CDR3 DNA: TGTGCCAGCAGCTCCGGGACAGGGTTTGAGACCCAGTACTTC. Translated: CASSSGTGFETQYF.

This clone was seen just once. The J gene is TRBJ1-1, the V gene TRBV18; 9 nucleotides line up with TRBD1. Per the germline V gene, CDR1 is KGHSH and CDR2 is LQKENI. J gave up 0 bases and V 4 bases, and 6 bases lay outside the gene matches. This CDR3 is 16 amino acids long. CDR3 coding DNA: TGTGCCAGCTCACTTTCCGGACAGGGGATGAACACTGAAGCTTTCTTT. This translates into CASSLSGQGMNTEAFF. Drawing the rest from reference TRBV18 and TRBJ1-1, the complete variable domain is NAGVMQNPRHLVRRRGQEARLRCSPMKGHSHVYWYRQLPEEGLKFMVYLQKENIIDESGMPKERFSAEFPKEGPSILRIQQVVRGDSAAYFCASSLSGQGMNTEAFFGQGTRLTVV.

The J gene is TRBJ2-6, the V gene TRBV18; 8 bases agree with TRBD1. The germline V gene encodes CDR1 KGHSH and CDR2 LQKENI. This CDR3 region has 17 residues. J was trimmed by 0 bases and V by 3 bases; bases with no gene match: 4. CDR3 coding DNA: TGTGCCAGCTCACCGGGACAGGCCCGCTCTGGGGCCAACGTCCTGACTTTC. It yields the protein CASSPGQARSGANVLTF.

This clone was observed a single time. V usage is TRBV11-2 and J usage is TRBJ2-2, with 9 bases identical to TRBD2. The CDR3 extends over 19 amino acids. V shed 2 bases, J shed 4 bases, and the junction held 14 bases outside the gene matches. Germline lookup yields CDR1 SGHAT and CDR2 FQNNGV. The CDR3 nucleotides read TGTGCCAGCAGCTTATTAGCGGGGGTCAGTCGGCTGAGCACCGGGGAGCTGTTTTTT. Translating it yields CASSLLAGVSRLSTGELFF.

The rearrangement joins TRBV5-1 to TRBJ1-3; perhaps TRBD1 as D (6 bases). V gave up 4 bases and J gave up 2 bases, with 10 bases separating them. CDR1 is SGHRS, CDR2 YFSETQ, per germline. The CDR3 contains 14 residues. Written as DNA, the CDR3 is TGCGCCAGCAGCCCCGCAGGGGCTGGAAACACCATATATTTT. Translation: CASSPAGAGNTIYF. The full variable domain, with the rest looked up from reference TRBV5-1 and TRBJ1-3, is KAGVTQTPRYLIKTRGQQVTLSCSPISGHRSVSWYQQTPGQGLQFLFEYFSETQRNKGNFPGRFSGRQFSNSRSEMNVSTLELGDSALYLCASSPAGAGNTIYFGEGSWLTVV.

The CDR3 region is CASSRAGLYNEQFF. The CDR3 DNA reads TGTGCCAGCAGCCGGGCGGGACTCTACAATGAGCAGTTCTTC. The chain recombines TRBV9 with TRBJ2-1; TRBD2 might be the D (6 bases). The V end lost 4 bases, the J end lost 3 bases, and 11 bases lay between the germline ends. Germline CDR1 and CDR2: SGDLS and YYNGEE. CDR3 size: 14 residues.

The chain couples TRBV19 to TRBJ2-7, with 7 bases identical to TRBD2. From germline, CDR1 is LNHDA and CDR2 SQIVND (reference sequence). There are 12 residues in the CDR3. Trimming at V came to 6 bases and at J to 4 bases, leaving 3 bases not matched to a gene. The CDR3 bases are TGTGCCAGTAGGGGAGGGATGTACGAGCAGTACTTC. Protein product: CASRGGMYEQYF.

The chain has TRBV4-1 and TRBJ2-1; TRBD2 might be the D (5 bases). Germline V CDR1 and CDR2: MGHRA, YSYEKL. This CDR3 contains 16 residues. The V gene lost 4 bases and the J gene lost 0 bases, with 13 bases spanning the gap. The CDR3 spells CASSPVERSSYNEQFF. The CDR3 DNA sequence: TGCGCCAGCAGCCCTGTGGAGCGGAGCTCCTACAATGAGCAGTTCTTC.

The chain carries TRBV5-1 and TRBJ2-2; TRBD1 aligns across 9 bases. This CDR3 has 14 amino acids. The V gene end was trimmed by 3 bases and the J gene end by 9 bases; junction bases not matched to a gene: 6. Germline V lookup: CDR1 SGHRS, CDR2 YFSETQ. The CDR3 sequence is CASSSQGATRELFF. In nucleotides, the CDR3 is TGCGCCAGCAGCTCACAGGGGGCGACCCGGGAGCTGTTTTTT.

The CDR3 DNA is TGTGCCAGCAGCTCATTGAACGGACACTACGAGCAGTACTTC. Translating gives CASSSLNGHYEQYF. The chain joins TRBV5-4 to TRBJ2-7; a possible D gene is TRBD1 (5 bases). The CDR3 has 14 residues. Germline loops: CDR1 SGHNT, CDR2 YYREEE (reference sequence). V was cut by 3 bases and J by 3 bases, with 13 bases left in between.

This chain connects TRBV7-8 to TRBJ2-3, with D uncertain. The CDR3 is 15 residues long. Germline V CDR1 and CDR2: SGHVS, FQNEAQ. V was trimmed by 5 bases and J by 0 bases, leaving 12 bases between them. CDR3 sequence reads: CASSLPGRSTDTQYF. In nucleotides, the CDR3 is TGTGCCAGCAGCCTCCCGGGTAGAAGCACAGATACGCAGTATTTT.

The chain uses TRBV4-1 and TRBJ1-2; a possible D gene is TRBD1 (6 bases). This CDR3 spans 17 amino acids. Germline V gives CDR1 MGHRA, CDR2 YSYEKL. The germline V and J ends were trimmed by 0 bases and 4 bases, with 18 bases remaining between them. CDR3 sequence reads: CASSQDGEQGVRYGYTF. DNA for the CDR3: TGCGCCAGCAGCCAAGATGGGGAACAGGGAGTTCGCTATGGCTACACCTTC.

The V gene is TRBV11-2, the J gene TRBJ2-7; 8 bases agree with TRBD1. This CDR3 is 14 amino acids long. V dropped 6 bases and J dropped 7; count of bases not matched to a gene: 11. Germline assignment: CDR1 SGHAT and CDR2 FQNNGV. The CDR3 sequence is CASSIDRGGEEQYF. The CDR3 coding sequence is TGTGCCAGCAGTATAGACAGGGGTGGAGAAGAGCAGTACTTC.

The rearrangement links TRBV19 to TRBJ2-7; 10 bases line up with TRBD2. Trimming took 8 bases from V and 2 from J; bases not matched to a gene: 6. This CDR3 region has 14 residues. CDR1 and CDR2 (germline): LNHDA, SQIVND (reference sequence). As DNA, the CDR3 is TGTGCCAGTGGGGAAGCGGGAGGGCCCTACGAGCAGTACTTC. Protein sequence: CASGEAGGPYEQYF. Using reference TRBV19 and TRBJ2-7 for the parts outside the CDR3, the full variable domain is DGGITQSPKYLFRKEGQNVTLSCEQNLNHDAMYWYRQDPGQGLRLIYYSQIVNDFQKGDIAEGYSVSREKKESFPLTVTSAQKNPTAFYLCASGEAGGPYEQYFGPGTRLTVT.

A single count supports this clone. The rearrangement links TRBV5-1 to TRBJ2-3; D is perhaps TRBD1 (5 bases). The CDR3 contains 15 residues. Germline V gene data show CDR1 as SGHRS and CDR2 as YFSETQ. V lost 3 bases to trimming and J lost 1 base, with 12 bases between them. The CDR3 bases are TGCGCCAGCAGCTCCTCTGCGACAGGCACAGATACGCAGTATTTT. This encodes CASSSSATGTDTQYF.

J is TRBJ2-6 and V is TRBV5-6, with 8 positions matching TRBD1. This CDR3 has 19 residues. The germline gives CDR1 SGHDT, CDR2 YYEEEE. V was pared by 0 bases and J by 0 bases, with 8 bases of the junction left unmatched. The CDR3 region has the DNA TGTGCCAGCAGCTTGGTACCCCGGACAGGGTTCTCTGGGGCCAACGTCCTGACTTTC. It encodes CASSLVPRTGFSGANVLTF.

This clone was seen only a few times. The chain couples TRBV27 to TRBJ2-6; tentatively, D is TRBD1 (5 bases). Germline V gene data show CDR1 as MNHEY and CDR2 as SMNVEV (reference sequence). Trimming stripped 4 bases from V and 4 bases from J, with 14 bases between. The CDR3 length is 16 residues. This CDR3 is CASSYQGSSGANVLTF. CDR3 nucleotide sequence: TGTGCCAGCAGTTACCAGGGATCGTCCGGGGCCAACGTCCTGACTTTC.

This clone showed up just a few times. The gene calls are TRBV6-5 and TRBJ1-1; D is possibly TRBD1 (5 bases). Germline V gene lookup returns CDR1 MNHEY and CDR2 SVGAGI. V lost 5 bases and J 7 bases, leaving 8 bases between the germline ends. The CDR3 sequence is 11 residues long. The CDR3 coding sequence is TGTGCCAGCAGTCCAGGGTATGAAGCTTTCTTT. Translation gives CASSPGYEAFF.